This is a list of T cell receptor beta chains from one sample in a study of identical twins. TCRdb re-called the 5' RACE reads with MiXCR, one entry per CDR3 protein. The sample has 350,000 to 450,000 distinct CDR3 sequences, 18% seen once. The sequenced sample was naive T cells sorted from blood. The receptors originated from a man in his forties or fifties in good health. Each CDR3 is given with its conserved first and last residue. The D gene is left open where the match is weak. Only some rows state a clone size, as once, few, many or a class for expanded clones.

clone_size d_call j_call v_call cdr3_aa cdr3_nt
. . TRBJ2-7 TRBV12-3/TRBV12-4 CASSPQGRDEQYF TGTGCCAGCAGTCCCCAGGGGCGGGACGAGCAGTACTTC
. . TRBJ2-1 TRBV4-3 CASSPQEAFPYNEQFF TGCGCCAGCAGCCCTCAAGAGGCCTTCCCCTACAATGAGCAGTTCTTC
many . TRBJ1-4 TRBV20-1 CSAGGGATTNEKLFF TGCAGTGCCGGAGGTGGGGCAACAACTAATGAAAAACTGTTTTTT
. . TRBJ1-4 TRBV4-3 CASSQERRGEKLFF TGCGCCAGCAGCCAAGAGCGTCGAGGTGAAAAACTGTTTTTT
. . TRBJ2-3 TRBV11-2 CASSFVVAPRTDTQYF TGTGCCAGCAGCTTCGTTGTAGCCCCCCGCACAGATACGCAGTATTTT
many . TRBJ2-1 TRBV7-9 CASSFQGGGNEQFF TGTGCCAGCAGCTTCCAGGGGGGAGGCAATGAGCAGTTCTTC
. TRBD1 TRBJ2-5 TRBV5-4 CASSRSGGQGGETQYF TGTGCCAGCAGCCGAAGTGGTGGACAGGGAGGCGAGACCCAGTACTTC
. TRBD1 TRBJ2-1 TRBV5-1 CASSSKRTGHNEQFF TGCGCCAGCAGCTCAAAGAGGACAGGGCACAATGAGCAGTTCTTC
many . TRBJ2-7 TRBV29-1 CSVGGDRTYEQYF TGCAGCGTTGGGGGGGACCGGACCTACGAGCAGTACTTC
many . TRBJ2-7 TRBV29-1 CSVLQGHTYEQYF TGCAGCGTTCTTCAGGGGCATACCTACGAGCAGTACTTC
. TRBD2 TRBJ2-3 TRBV4-3 CASSQDLAGLGTDTQYF TGCGCCAGCAGCCAAGATCTAGCGGGCCTCGGCACAGATACGCAGTATTTT
few . TRBJ2-6 TRBV3-1 CASSQVAKISGANVLTF TGTGCCAGCAGCCAAGTAGCAAAAATCTCTGGGGCCAACGTCCTGACTTTC
many TRBD2 TRBJ2-1 TRBV5-1 CASSLLPGLAGVLSYNEQFF TGCGCCAGCAGCTTGTTACCGGGACTAGCGGGGGTTCTATCCTACAATGAGCAGTTCTTC